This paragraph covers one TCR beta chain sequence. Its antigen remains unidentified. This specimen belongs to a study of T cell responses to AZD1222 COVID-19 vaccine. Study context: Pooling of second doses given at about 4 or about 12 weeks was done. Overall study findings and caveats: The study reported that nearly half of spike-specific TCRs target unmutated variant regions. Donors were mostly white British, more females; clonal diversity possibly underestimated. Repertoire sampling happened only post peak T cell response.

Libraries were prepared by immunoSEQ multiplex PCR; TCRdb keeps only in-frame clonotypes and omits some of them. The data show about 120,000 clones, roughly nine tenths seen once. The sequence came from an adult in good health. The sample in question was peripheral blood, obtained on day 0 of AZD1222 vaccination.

CDR3 nucleotides: TGTGCCAGCAGCTTCGGGACTAGCGGAAACATCGGGTACGAGCAGTACTTC. Translation gives CASSFGTSGNIGYEQYF. V and J are TRBV5-4 and TRBJ2-7; 11 bases are a match to TRBD2. CDR3 size: 17 residues. With 2 bases clipped from V and 4 bases from J, the junction kept 11 bases outside the gene matches. Germline V gene sequence: CDR1 SGHNT, CDR2 YYREEE (reference sequence).